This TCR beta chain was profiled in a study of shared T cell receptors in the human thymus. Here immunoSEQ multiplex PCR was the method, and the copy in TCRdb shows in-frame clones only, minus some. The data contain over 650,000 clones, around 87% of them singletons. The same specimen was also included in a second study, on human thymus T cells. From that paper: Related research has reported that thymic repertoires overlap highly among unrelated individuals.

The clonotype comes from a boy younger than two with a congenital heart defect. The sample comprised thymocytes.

This CDR3 reads CASRPKWRNGYTF. The DNA for the CDR3 is TGCGCCAGCAGACCCAAGTGGCGGAATGGCTACACCTTC. The rearrangement links TRBV5-1 to TRBJ1-2; D ambiguous. The CDR3 totals 13 residues. Trimming stripped 5 bases from V and 6 bases from J, with 14 bases between. CDR1 is SGHRS and CDR2 is YFSETQ in the germline V gene.